Sequencing of this T cell receptor beta chain was carried out in a study of identical twins (dated by TCRdb to 2016 to 2018). Describing the broader study: To test whether fetal clonotypes persist, the study used deep sequencing on TCR alpha and beta repertoires from monozygotic twins, unrelated adults of various ages, and cord blood. Replicate twin experiments were performed at different times using different library preparation protocols to rule out contamination.

Every donor in the study was a healthy Caucasian. The researchers also sequenced three unrelated adults who were not twins: a male aged 18 to 29, a male aged 50 to 60, and a female aged 50 to 60. Miltenyi CD45RO+ enrichment and human naive T-cell isolation kits were used to isolate memory (CD45RO+) and naive T cells from PBMC. This clonotype was seen more than once but under ten times. The antigen it binds to is not known. No base quality information exists; no much larger clone differs at one position. From cysteine to phenylalanine, the CDR3 is 13 amino acids long. The CDR3 DNA has 39 bases and is translated from base 1. For CDR1 and CDR2, the germline V gene lists SQVTM and ANQGSEA. Between the V and J ends, shortened by 4 bases and 4 bases respectively, the junction contains 8 bases. The receptor library was made with 5' RACE. Sequencing was performed on an Illumina HiSeq 2000. A universal primer binding site was introduced by template switching, and a unique molecular identifier was present in the final cDNA, enabling accurate counting of TCR cDNA molecules. Specific primers in the conserved constant-segment region were used to synthesize first-strand cDNA for TCR alpha and beta chains. To control for contamination, every cDNA library was double barcoded, receiving both a SMART-Mk sample barcode and Illumina barcodes. TruSeq adapter sequences along with Illumina sample barcodes were introduced in two successive PCR steps. Sequencing of the TCR alpha and beta cDNA libraries was done on the Illumina HiSeq platform using custom primers. The paper's data handling went like this. Unique molecular identifiers were extracted from raw reads with MiGEC, and CDR3 positions were determined with MiXCR. For each individual, recombination models were inferred using an EM algorithm with the repgenHMM and IGoR tools. The analysis of shared clonotypes was done with the tcR package in R, with sharing normalized by the product of cloneset sizes. Out-of-frame nonproductive sequences were analyzed to study raw recombination free of thymic and clonal selection effects. The public reads were reprocessed in TCRdb via fastp at Q25 and MiXCR, keeping in-frame beta chains. CDR3 protein sequences are deduplicated, and each keeps its most common genes and DNA. These V and J calls rely on TCRdb rather than the paper's analysis. In this sample the table shows about 700,000 distinct CDR3 sequences, roughly 6.2% of which occur a single time. The ten top clones hold 1.5% to 2% of the sample.

Study-wide findings and limitations: Compared with coincidental sharing between unrelated individuals, an excess of low generation-probability sequences was observed among out-of-frame TCR alpha sequences shared between twins. Invariant T cells such as MAIT and iNKT could partly confound zero-insertion analyses, although diverse VJ usage argued against such confounding for most clonotypes. Fewer insertions were carried by abundant cord blood beta clonotypes, a similar but weaker trend appeared in young adult naive repertoires, and no such trend appeared in memory repertoires. Conclusions relied on cross-sectional statistical analysis, since the same donors could not be followed over many years. In monozygotic twins, recombination models systematically underestimated out-of-frame TCR alpha sharing, but the models matched the sharing seen between unrelated individuals. The excess sharing between twins in beta out-of-frame sequences was weaker because fewer shared sequences reduced the signal-to-noise ratio.

The chain is made from TRBV29-1 and TRBJ2-6, and possibly TRBD1, on 5 matching bases. This sequence originates from a man aged 18 to 30 in good health. Sequenced input: naive T cells sorted from blood. According to the study, the label for this sample's cell subset or site signals: cells isolated with a human naive T-cell isolation kit. CDR3 loop: CSVGTWGANVLTF. The base sequence is TGCAGCGTTGGGACATGGGGGGCCAACGTCCTGACTTTC. Full variable domain (CDR3 extended with the reference TRBV29-1 and TRBJ2-6 proteins): SAVISQKPSRDICQRGTSLTIQCQVDSQVTMMFWYRQQPGQSLTLIATANQGSEATYESGFVIDKFPISRPNLTFSTLTVSNMSPEDSSIYLCSVGTWGANVLTFGAGSRLTVL.